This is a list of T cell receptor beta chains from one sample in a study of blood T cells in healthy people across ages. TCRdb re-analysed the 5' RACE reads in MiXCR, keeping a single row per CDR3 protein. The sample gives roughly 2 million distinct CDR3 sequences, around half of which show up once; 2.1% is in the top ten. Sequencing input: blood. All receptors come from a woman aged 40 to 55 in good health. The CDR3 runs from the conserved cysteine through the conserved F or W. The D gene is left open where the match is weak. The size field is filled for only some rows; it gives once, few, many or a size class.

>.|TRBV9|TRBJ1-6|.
CASSPGGSDSPLHF
TGTGCCAGCTCTCCGGGGGGGAGTGATTCACCCCTCCACTTT
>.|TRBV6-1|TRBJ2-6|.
CASSRLSGGGFDGANVLTF
TGTGCCAGCAGTCGATTATCAGGGGGGGGTTTTGACGGGGCCAACGTCCTGACTTTC
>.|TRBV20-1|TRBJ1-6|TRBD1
CSAKDRADSPLHF
TGCAGTGCCAAAGACAGGGCAGATTCACCCCTCCACTTT
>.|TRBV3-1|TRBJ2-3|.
CASSQDVGGRQYF
TGTGCCAGCAGCCAAGATGTCGGGGGACGGCAGTATTTT
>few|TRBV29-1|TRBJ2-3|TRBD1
CSATTGPGADTQYF
TGCAGCGCAACGACAGGGCCTGGCGCAGATACGCAGTATTTT
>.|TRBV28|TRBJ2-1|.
CASSLVETTPYNEQFF
TGTGCCAGCAGTTTAGTTGAGACTACCCCCTACAATGAGCAGTTCTTC
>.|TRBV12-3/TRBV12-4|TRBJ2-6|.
CASSSAGWDSGANVLTF
TGTGCCAGCAGTTCCGCGGGGTGGGACTCTGGGGCCAACGTCCTGACTTTC
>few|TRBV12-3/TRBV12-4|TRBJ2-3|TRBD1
CASSPKGQGATDTQYF
TGTGCCAGCAGTCCTAAGGGACAGGGGGCCACAGATACGCAGTATTTT
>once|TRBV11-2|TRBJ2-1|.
CASSLRKGGNEQFF
TGTGCCAGCAGCTTGAGAAAAGGAGGCAATGAGCAGTTCTTC
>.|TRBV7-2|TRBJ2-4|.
CASSLPRGVSRAKNIQYF
TGTGCCAGCAGCTTACCCCGAGGGGTATCGAGGGCCAAAAACATTCAGTACTTC
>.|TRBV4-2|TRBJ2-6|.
CASSLAGPSGANVLTF
TGTGCCAGCAGCCTCGCTGGTCCCTCTGGGGCCAACGTCCTGACTTTC
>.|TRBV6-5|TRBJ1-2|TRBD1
CASSYLGQATF
TGTGCCAGCAGTTATCTTGGACAGGCCACCTTC
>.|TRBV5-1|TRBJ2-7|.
CASSLDGPSEQYF
TGCGCCAGCAGCTTGGACGGGCCCTCCGAGCAGTACTTC
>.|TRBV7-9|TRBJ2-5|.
CASSFPGQGETQYF
TGTGCCAGCAGCTTTCCCGGGCAGGGGGAGACCCAGTACTTC
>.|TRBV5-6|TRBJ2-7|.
CASSRKTGALSYEQYF
TGTGCCAGCAGCCGTAAAACCGGGGCCCTCTCCTACGAGCAGTACTTC
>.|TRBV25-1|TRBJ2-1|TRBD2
CASQPPSGGYNEQFF
TGTGCCAGCCAACCACCCAGCGGGGGCTACAATGAGCAGTTCTTC
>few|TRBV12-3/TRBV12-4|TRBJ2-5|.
CASSFGSPGQETQYF
TGTGCCAGCAGTTTCGGCAGCCCGGGGCAAGAGACCCAGTACTTC
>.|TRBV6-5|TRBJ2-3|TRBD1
CASSYSTGGARIDTQYF
TGTGCCAGCAGTTACTCGACAGGGGGCGCGCGTATAGATACACAGTATTTT
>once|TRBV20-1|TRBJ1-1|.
CSASESGNTEAFF
TGCAGTGCTAGTGAGTCGGGGAATACTGAAGCTTTCTTT
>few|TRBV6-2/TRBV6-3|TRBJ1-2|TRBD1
CASSFLPGQGSGYTF
TGTGCCAGCAGTTTCCTCCCGGGACAGGGATCCGGCTACACCTTC
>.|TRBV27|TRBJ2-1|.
CASSLERYSYNEQFF
TGTGCCAGCAGTTTGGAGCGTTATTCCTACAATGAGCAGTTCTTC
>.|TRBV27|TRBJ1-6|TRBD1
CASSPRTGNNSPLHF
TGTGCCAGCAGTCCACGGACAGGGAACAATTCACCCCTCCACTTT
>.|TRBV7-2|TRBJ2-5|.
CASSGLGELETQYF
TGTGCCAGCAGCGGTCTAGGAGAGCTAGAGACCCAGTACTTC
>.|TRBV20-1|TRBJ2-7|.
CSARPNTETYEQYF
TGCAGTGCTCGACCCAACACAGAGACCTACGAGCAGTACTTC
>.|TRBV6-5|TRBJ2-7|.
CASRRTASSYEQYF
TGTGCCAGCAGACGTACAGCATCCTCCTACGAGCAGTACTTC
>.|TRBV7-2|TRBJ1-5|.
CASSIMNNQPQHF
TGTGCCAGCAGTATTATGAACAATCAGCCCCAGCATTTT
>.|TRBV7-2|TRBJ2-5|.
CASSWGIIETQYF
TGTGCCAGCAGCTGGGGGATAATAGAGACCCAGTACTTC
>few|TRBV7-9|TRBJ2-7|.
CASSPGWGERNDEQYF
TGTGCCAGCAGCCCGGGGTGGGGAGAACGGAACGACGAGCAGTACTTC
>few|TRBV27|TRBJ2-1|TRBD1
CASRGDRGIYNEQFF
TGTGCCAGCAGGGGGGACAGGGGAATATACAATGAGCAGTTCTTC
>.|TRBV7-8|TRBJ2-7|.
CASNLEGDGLSYEQYF
TGTGCCAGCAACTTAGAGGGGGACGGGCTCTCCTACGAGCAGTACTTC
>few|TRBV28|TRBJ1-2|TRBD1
CASSLTGVLGYGYTF
TGTGCCAGCAGCCTTACAGGGGTTCTAGGGTATGGCTACACCTTC
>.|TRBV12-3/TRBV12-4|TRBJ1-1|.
CASSRAQGSNTEAFF
TGTGCCAGCAGTAGGGCCCAGGGCTCGAACACTGAAGCTTTCTTT
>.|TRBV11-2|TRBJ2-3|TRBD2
CASSPWTSGFTDTQYF
TGTGCCAGCAGCCCGTGGACTAGCGGCTTCACAGATACGCAGTATTTT
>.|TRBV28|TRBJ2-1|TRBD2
CASSFQGGGANEQFF
TGTGCCAGCAGTTTTCAGGGCGGGGGGGCCAATGAGCAGTTCTTC
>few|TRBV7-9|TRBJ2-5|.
CASSTKGGQETQYF
TGTGCCAGCAGCACGAAGGGGGGGCAAGAGACCCAGTACTTC
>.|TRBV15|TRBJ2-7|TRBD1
CATSRVGQGASYEQYF
TGTGCCACCAGCAGAGTGGGACAGGGGGCAAGCTACGAGCAGTACTTC
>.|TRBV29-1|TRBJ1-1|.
CSVGQRNTEAFF
TGCAGCGTTGGACAGAGAAACACTGAAGCTTTCTTT
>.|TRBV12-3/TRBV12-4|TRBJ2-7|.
CASSLVALGEQYF
TGTGCCAGCAGCCTGGTGGCCTTAGGCGAGCAGTACTTC
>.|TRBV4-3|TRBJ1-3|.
CASSQEPSGNSGNTIYF
TGCGCCAGCAGCCAAGAGCCTTCTGGGAACTCTGGAAACACCATATATTTT
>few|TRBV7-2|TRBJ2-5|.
CASSTRQETQYF
TGTGCCAGCAGCACGCGTCAAGAGACCCAGTACTTC
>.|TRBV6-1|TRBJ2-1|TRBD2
CASSEYGAGKETQFF
TGTGCCAGCAGTGAATACGGAGCGGGGAAAGAGACCCAGTTCTTC
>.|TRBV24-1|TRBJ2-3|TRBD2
CATSDLREGTYTDTQYF
TGTGCCACCAGTGATTTACGGGAGGGGACTTACACAGATACGCAGTATTTT
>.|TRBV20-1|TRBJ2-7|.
CSAQGNVGLYEQYF
TGCAGTGCCCAGGGGAATGTTGGCCTCTACGAGCAGTACTTC
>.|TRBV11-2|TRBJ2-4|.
CASSPGVRVGKNIQYF
TGTGCCAGCAGTCCAGGGGTTCGGGTGGGCAAAAACATTCAGTACTTC
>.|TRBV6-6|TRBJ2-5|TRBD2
CASSYMGGGAGETQYF
TGTGCCAGCAGTTACATGGGCGGGGGGGCCGGGGAGACCCAGTACTTC
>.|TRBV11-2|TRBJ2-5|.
CASSSRGRGAGETQYF
TGTGCCAGCAGCTCCCGAGGTCGGGGGGCCGGAGAGACCCAGTACTTC
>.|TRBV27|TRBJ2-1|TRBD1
CASSPLGTGHNEQFF
TGTGCCAGCAGTCCGTTAGGGACAGGCCACAATGAGCAGTTCTTC